One T cell receptor beta chain is described in this entry. Its antigen is not identified. The data were taken from a study of T cells after yellow fever vaccination. The V end was cut by 7 bases, the J end by 5 bases, with 14 bases between. This CDR3 has 13 amino acids. Study-wide results and limits: Faster peaking, at day 5 versus 15, marked a secondary response that was weaker. Most clones from primary vaccination were detected again post-booster (roughly 96% CD4, roughly 85% CD8). CD4 and CD8 compartments shared a small share of clonotypes, likely from convergent recombination.

5'RACE template switching added a universal primer site and UMIs to TCR cDNA. TCRdb reprocessed the 5' RACE reads with MiXCR, giving one entry per CDR3 protein. The data contain hundreds of thousands of distinct CDR3 sequences, about 19% of them singletons. Source: PBMCs, taken 15 days after the yellow fever booster vaccination. The sequence was obtained from a man aged 25 to 40 who received the YFV17D yellow fever vaccine. The chain links TRBV12-3 or TRBV12-4 to TRBJ2-5, with D uncertain. The CDR3: CASTLLPGETQYF. Written as DNA, the CDR3 is TGTGCCAGCACTCTACTGCCCGGGGAGACCCAGTACTTC.